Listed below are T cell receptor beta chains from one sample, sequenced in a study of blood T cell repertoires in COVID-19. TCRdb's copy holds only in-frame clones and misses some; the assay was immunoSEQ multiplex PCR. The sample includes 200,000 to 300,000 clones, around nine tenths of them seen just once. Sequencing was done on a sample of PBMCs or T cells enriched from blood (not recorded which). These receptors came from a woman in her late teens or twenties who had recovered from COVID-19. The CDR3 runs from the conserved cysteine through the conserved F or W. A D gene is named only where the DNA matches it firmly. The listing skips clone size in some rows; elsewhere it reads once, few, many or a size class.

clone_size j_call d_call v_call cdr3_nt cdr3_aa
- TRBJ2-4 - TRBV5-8 TGTGCCAGCACCCTCCGAGGGGCCAAAAACATTCAGTACTTC CASTLRGAKNIQYF
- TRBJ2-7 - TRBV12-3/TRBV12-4 TGTGCCAGCAGCCAGGGGACCTACGAGCAGTACTTC CASSQGTYEQYF
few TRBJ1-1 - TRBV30 TGTGCCTGGAGTGTACTAGACACTGAAGCTTTCTTT CAWSVLDTEAFF
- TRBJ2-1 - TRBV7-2 TGTGCCAGCAGCCCGGCAAGACTCACGGGGAATGAGCAGTTCTTC CASSPARLTGNEQFF
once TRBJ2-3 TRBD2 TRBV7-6 TGTGCCAGCAGCCCTAGGGGCCTAGCGGGAGGTCCGGATACGCAGTATTTT CASSPRGLAGGPDTQYF
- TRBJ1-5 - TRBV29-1 TGCAGCGTTGGGGGACAAAGCAATCAGCCCCAGCATTTT CSVGGQSNQPQHF
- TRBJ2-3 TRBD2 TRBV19 TGTGCCAGTAGTACAAGCGGGGCCACAGATACGCAGTATTTT CASSTSGATDTQYF
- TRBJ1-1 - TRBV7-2 TGTGCCAGCAGCTTAGTACCAGGGCGTACTGAAGCTTTCTTT CASSLVPGRTEAFF
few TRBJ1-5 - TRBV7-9 TGTGCCAGCAGCTCAGGGGTTGACAATCAGCCCCAGCATTTT CASSSGVDNQPQHF
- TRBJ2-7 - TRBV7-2 TGTGCCAGCAGCTCCGTCCTTAGGGGCCACGAGCAGTACTTC CASSSVLRGHEQYF